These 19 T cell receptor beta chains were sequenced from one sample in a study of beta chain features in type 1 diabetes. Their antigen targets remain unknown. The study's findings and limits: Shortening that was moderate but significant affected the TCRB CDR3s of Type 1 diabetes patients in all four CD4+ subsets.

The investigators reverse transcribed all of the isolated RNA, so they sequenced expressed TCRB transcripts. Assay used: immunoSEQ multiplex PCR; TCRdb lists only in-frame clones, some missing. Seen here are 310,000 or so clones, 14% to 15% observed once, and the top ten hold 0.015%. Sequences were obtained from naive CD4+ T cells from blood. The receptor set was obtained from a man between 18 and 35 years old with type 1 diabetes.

The CDR3 DNA is TGTGCCAGCGGGGACCGGGACAGGGTTAAAGAGACCCAGTACTTC. The encoded protein is CASGDRDRVKETQYF. V is TRBV25-1 and J is TRBJ2-5; 9 bases map to TRBD1. V lost 8 bases and J lost 3; bases outside the gene matches: 10. Germline loops: CDR1 MGHDK, CDR2 SYGVNS. This CDR3 spans 15 amino acids.

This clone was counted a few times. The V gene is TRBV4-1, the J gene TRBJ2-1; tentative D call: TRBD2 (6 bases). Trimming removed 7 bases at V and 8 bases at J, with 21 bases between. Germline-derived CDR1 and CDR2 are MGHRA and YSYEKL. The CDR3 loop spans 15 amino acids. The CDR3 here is CASKVETRSFHEQFF. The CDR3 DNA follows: TGCGCCAGCAAGGTAGAGACTAGGTCTTTCCATGAGCAGTTCTTC.

The chain's CDR3 is CASSSGTFSYEQYF. CDR3 coding DNA: TGTGCCAGCAGCTCCGGGACTTTCTCCTACGAGCAGTACTTC. This chain connects TRBV7-8 to TRBJ2-7; perhaps TRBD2 as D (6 bases). Germline V gene sequence: CDR1 SGHVS, CDR2 FQNEAQ. This CDR3 is 14 amino acids long. The V end was cut by 4 bases, the J end by 0 bases, with 10 bases between.

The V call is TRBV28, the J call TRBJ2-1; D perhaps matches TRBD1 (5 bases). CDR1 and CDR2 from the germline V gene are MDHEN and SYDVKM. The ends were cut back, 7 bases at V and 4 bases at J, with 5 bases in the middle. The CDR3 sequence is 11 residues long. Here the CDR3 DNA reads TGTGCCAGCAAGGGGTACAATGAGCAGTTCTTC. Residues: CASKGYNEQFF.

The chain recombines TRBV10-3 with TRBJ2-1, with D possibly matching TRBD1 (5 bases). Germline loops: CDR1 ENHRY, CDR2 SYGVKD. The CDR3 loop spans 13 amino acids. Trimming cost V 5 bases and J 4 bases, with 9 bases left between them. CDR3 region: CAISQTAYNEQFF. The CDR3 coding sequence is TGTGCCATCAGTCAGACAGCTTACAATGAGCAGTTCTTC.

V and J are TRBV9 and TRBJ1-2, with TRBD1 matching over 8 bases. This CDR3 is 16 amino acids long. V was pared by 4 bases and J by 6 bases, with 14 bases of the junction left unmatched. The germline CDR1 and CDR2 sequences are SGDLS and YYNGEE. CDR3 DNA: TGTGCCAGCAGCTCTCGCGCCTCAGGGGGCTTGAATGGCTACACCTTC. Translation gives CASSSRASGGLNGYTF.

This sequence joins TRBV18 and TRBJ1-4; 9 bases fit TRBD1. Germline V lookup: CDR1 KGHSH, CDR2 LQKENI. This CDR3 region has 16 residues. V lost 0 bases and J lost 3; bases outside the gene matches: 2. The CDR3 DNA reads TGTGCCAGCTCACCACCGGGACAGGGCCCTAATGAAAAACTGTTTTTT. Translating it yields CASSPPGQGPNEKLFF.

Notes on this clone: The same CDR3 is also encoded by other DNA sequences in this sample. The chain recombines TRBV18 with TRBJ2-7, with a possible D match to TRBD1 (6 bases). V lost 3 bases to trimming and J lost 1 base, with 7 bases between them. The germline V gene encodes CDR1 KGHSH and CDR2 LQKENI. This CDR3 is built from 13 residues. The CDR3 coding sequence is TGTGCCAGCTCACCCAGGGGTTCCTACGAGCAGTACTTC. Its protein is CASSPRGSYEQYF. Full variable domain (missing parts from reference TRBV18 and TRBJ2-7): NAGVMQNPRHLVRRRGQEARLRCSPMKGHSHVYWYRQLPEEGLKFMVYLQKENIIDESGMPKERFSAEFPKEGPSILRIQQVVRGDSAAYFCASSPRGSYEQYFGPGTRLTVT.

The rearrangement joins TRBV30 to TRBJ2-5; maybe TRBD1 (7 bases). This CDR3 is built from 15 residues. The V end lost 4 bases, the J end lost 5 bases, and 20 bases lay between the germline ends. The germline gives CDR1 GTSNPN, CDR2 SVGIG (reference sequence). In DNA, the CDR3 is TGTGCCTGGACCCCCGGACAGGCGGCGGGGGAGACCCAGTACTTC. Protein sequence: CAWTPGQAAGETQYF.

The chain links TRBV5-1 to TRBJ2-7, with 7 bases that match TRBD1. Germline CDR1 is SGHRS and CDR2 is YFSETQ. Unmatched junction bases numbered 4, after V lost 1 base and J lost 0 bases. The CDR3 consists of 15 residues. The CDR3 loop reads CASSLNRDSSYEQYF. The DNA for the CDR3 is TGCGCCAGCAGCTTGAACCGGGACAGCTCCTACGAGCAGTACTTC.

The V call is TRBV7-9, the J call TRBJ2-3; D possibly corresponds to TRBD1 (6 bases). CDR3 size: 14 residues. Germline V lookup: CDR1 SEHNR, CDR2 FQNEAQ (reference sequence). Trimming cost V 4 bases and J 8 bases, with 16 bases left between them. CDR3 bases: TGTGCCAGCAGCTCCCACAGGGATAAGGTTACGCAGTATTTT. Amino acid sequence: CASSSHRDKVTQYF.

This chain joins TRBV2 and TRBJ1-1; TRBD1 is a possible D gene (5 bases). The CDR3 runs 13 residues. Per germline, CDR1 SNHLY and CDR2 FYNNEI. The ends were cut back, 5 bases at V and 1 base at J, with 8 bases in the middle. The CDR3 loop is CASSLDRNTEAFF. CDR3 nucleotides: TGTGCCAGCAGTCTCGACAGGAACACTGAAGCTTTCTTT.

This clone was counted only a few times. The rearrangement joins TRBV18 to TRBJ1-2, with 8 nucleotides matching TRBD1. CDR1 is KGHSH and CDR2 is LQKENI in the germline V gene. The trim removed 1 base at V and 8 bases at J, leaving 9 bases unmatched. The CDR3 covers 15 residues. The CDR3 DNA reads TGTGCCAGCTCACCACGCCAGGGGGCCGACGGGGGCTACACCTTC. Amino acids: CASSPRQGADGGYTF. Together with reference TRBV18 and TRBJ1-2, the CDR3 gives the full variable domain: NAGVMQNPRHLVRRRGQEARLRCSPMKGHSHVYWYRQLPEEGLKFMVYLQKENIIDESGMPKERFSAEFPKEGPSILRIQQVVRGDSAAYFCASSPRQGADGGYTFGSGTRLTVV.

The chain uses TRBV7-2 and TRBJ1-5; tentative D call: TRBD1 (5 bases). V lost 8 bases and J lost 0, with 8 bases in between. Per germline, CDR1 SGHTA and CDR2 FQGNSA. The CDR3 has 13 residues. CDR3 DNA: TGTGCCAGCGCGGGGGATAGCAATCAGCCCCAGCATTTT. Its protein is CASAGDSNQPQHF.

The CDR3 reads CASSPLTRDYNSPLHF. In nucleotides, the CDR3 is TGTGCCAGCTCACCCCTCACCAGGGATTATAATTCACCCCTCCACTTT. The chain is built from TRBV18 and TRBJ1-6; D perhaps matches TRBD1 (5 bases). The germline V gene encodes CDR1 KGHSH and CDR2 LQKENI. V shed 3 bases and J shed 4 bases, with 13 bases lying between them. This CDR3 region has 16 residues.

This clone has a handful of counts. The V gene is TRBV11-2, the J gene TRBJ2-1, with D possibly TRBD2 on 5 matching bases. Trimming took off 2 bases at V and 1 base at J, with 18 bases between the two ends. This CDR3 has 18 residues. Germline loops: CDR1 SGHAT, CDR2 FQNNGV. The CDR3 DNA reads TGTGCCAGCAGCTTATTGCAGTGGGAGTACGGTTCCTACAATGAGCAGTTCTTC. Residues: CASSLLQWEYGSYNEQFF. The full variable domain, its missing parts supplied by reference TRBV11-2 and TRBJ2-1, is EAGVAQSPRYKIIEKRQSVAFWCNPISGHATLYWYQQILGQGPKLLIQFQNNGVVDDSQLPKDRFSAERLKGVDSTLKIQPAKLEDSAVYLCASSLLQWEYGSYNEQFFGPGTRLTVL.

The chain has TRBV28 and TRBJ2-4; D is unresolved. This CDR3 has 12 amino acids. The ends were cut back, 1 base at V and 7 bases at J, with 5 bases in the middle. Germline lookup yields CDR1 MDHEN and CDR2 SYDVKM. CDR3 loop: CASSLFPNIQYF. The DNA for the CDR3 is TGTGCCAGCAGTTTATTCCCGAACATTCAGTACTTC.

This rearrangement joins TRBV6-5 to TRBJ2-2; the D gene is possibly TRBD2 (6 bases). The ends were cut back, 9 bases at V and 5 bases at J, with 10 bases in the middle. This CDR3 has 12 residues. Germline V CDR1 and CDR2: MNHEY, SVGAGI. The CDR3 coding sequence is TGTGCCAGTTCTCGGGGGACCGGGGAGCTGTTTTTT. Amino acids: CASSRGTGELFF.

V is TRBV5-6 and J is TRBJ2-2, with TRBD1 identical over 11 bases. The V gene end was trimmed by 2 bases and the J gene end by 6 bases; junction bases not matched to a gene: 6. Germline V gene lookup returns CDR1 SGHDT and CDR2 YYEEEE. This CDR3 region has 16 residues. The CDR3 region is CASSLPGTGGSGELFF. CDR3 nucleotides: TGTGCCAGCAGCTTACCCGGGACAGGGGGGTCCGGGGAGCTGTTTTTT.